The TCR beta chain under discussion was sequenced for a study of identical twins. Study-wide points: Fewer insertions were carried by abundant cord blood beta clonotypes, but none was seen in memory repertoires. Alpha sequences out of frame and shared by twins had excess low generation probability.

TCRdb itself ran the 5' RACE reads through MiXCR, one entry per CDR3 protein. The sample lists 500,000 or so distinct CDR3 sequences, less than 25% occurring once. V lost 4 bases and J 2 bases, leaving 11 bases between the germline ends. The CDR3 loop spans 14 amino acids. Per germline, CDR1 MNHEY and CDR2 SVGEGT. On this clonotype itself: The antigen is not known.

The same specimen was also included in a second study, on T cells expressing NK-cell markers. That paper states: Leadership of the CD3+CD56-NKG2C+ fraction also belonged to these clonotypes in four donors.

Specimen: CD4+ T cells sorted from blood. The source is a woman in her late teens or twenties in good health. The rearrangement links TRBV6-2 or TRBV6-3 to TRBJ2-5; D is undetermined. The CDR3 protein is CASSSLDTQETQYF. CDR3 bases: TGTGCCAGCAGTTCTCTAGACACTCAAGAGACCCAGTACTTC.